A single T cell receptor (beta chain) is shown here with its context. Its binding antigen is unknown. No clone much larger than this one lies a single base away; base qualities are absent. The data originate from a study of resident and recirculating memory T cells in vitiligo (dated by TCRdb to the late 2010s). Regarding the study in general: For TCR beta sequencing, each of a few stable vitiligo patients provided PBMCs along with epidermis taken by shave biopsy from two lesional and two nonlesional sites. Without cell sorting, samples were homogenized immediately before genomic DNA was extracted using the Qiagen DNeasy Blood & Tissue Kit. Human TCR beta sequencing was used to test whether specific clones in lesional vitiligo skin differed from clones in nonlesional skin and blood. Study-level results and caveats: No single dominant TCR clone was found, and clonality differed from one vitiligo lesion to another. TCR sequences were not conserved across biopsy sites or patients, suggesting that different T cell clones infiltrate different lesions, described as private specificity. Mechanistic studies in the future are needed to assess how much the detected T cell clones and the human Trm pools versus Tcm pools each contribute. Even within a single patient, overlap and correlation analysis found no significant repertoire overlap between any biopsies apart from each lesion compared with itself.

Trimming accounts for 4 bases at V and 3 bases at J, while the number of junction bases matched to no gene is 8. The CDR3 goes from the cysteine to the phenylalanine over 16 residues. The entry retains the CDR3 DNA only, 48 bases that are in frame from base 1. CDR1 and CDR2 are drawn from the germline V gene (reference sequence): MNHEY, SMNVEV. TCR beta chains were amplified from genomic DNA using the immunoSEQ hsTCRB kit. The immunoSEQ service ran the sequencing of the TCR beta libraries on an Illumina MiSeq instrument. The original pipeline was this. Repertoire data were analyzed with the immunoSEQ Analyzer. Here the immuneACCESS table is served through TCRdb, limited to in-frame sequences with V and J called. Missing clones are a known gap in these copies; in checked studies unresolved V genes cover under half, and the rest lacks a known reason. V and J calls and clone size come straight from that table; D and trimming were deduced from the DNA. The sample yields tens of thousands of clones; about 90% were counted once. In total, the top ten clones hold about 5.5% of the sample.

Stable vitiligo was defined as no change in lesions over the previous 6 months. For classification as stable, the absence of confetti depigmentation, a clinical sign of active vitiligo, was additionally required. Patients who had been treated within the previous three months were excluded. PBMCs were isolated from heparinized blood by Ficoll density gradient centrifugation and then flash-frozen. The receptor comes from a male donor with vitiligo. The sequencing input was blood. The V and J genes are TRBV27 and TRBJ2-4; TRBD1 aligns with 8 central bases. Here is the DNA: TGTGCCAGCAGTTCCATCTACAGGGGGAACAAAAACATTCAGTACTTC. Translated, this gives CASSSIYRGNKNIQYF.